This T cell receptor (beta chain) was identified during a study of blood T cell repertoires in COVID-19. This table comes from immunoSEQ multiplex PCR, and its TCRdb copy is limited to in-frame clones, with some not included. Here the sample spans approximately 130,000 clones, over 70% being singletons. The receptor was isolated from a man at least 80 years old with acute or convalescent COVID-19. The sequenced sample was peripheral blood.

The CDR3 DNA reads TGCGCCAGCAGCTCCGGACAGGGGGCCTATGGGGCTTTCTTT. Amino acids: CASSSGQGAYGAFF. The chain carries TRBV5-1 and TRBJ1-1, with TRBD1 matching over 11 bases. The CDR3 spans 14 residues. V was pared by 3 bases and J by 11 bases, with 9 bases of the junction left unmatched. The germline CDR1 and CDR2 sequences are SGHRS and YFSETQ.